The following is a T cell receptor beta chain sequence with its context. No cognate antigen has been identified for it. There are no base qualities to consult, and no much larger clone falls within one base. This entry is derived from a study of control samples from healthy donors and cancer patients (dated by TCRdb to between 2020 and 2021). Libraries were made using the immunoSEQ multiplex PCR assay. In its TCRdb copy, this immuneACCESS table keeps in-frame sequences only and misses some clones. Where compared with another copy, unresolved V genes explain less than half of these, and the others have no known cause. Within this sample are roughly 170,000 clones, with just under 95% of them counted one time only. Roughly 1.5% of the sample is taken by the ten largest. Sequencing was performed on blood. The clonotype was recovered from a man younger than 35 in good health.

CDR3 protein: CASSEWGEAEQFF. The nucleotides are TGTGCCAGCAGTGAATGGGGTGAGGCTGAGCAGTTCTTC. The rearrangement combines TRBV2 with TRBJ2-1; the D gene is not confidently resolved. V sheds 2 bases and J sheds 9 bases, leaving 11 bases between their ends. CDR1 and CDR2 are drawn from the germline V gene: SNHLY, FYNNEI. The CDR3, cysteine through phenylalanine, is 13 amino acids long. Kept here is only the CDR3 DNA, which spans 39 bases and is read in frame from base 1.